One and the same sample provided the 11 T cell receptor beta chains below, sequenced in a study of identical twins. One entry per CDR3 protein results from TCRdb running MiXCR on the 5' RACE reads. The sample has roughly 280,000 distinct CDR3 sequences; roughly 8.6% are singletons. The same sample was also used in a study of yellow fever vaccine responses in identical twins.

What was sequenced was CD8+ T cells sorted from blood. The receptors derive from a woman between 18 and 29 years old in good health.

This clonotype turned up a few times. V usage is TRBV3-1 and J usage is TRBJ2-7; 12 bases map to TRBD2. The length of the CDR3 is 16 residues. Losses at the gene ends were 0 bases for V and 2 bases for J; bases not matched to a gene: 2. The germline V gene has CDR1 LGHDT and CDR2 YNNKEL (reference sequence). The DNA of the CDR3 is TGTGCCAGCAGCCAAGATTGGACTAGCGGGGCCTACGAGCAGTACTTC. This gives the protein CASSQDWTSGAYEQYF.

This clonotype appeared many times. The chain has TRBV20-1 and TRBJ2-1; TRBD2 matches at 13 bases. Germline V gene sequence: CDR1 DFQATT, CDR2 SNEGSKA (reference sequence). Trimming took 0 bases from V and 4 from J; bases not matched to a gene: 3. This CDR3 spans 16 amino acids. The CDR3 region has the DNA TGCAGTGCTAGAGAACTAGCGGGAGGGTCTTACAATGAGCAGTTCTTC. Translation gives CSARELAGGSYNEQFF.

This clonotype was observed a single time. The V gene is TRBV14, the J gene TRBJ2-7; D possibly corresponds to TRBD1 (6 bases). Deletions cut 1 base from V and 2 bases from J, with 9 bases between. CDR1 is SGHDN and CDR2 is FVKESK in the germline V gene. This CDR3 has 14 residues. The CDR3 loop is CASSQVNRAYEQYF. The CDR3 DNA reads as TGTGCCAGCAGCCAAGTTAACAGGGCCTACGAGCAGTACTTC.

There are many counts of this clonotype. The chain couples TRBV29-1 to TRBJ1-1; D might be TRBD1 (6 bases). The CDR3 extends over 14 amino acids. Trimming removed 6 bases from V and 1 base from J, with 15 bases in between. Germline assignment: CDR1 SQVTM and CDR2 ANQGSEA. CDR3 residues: CSVPGRTENTEAFF. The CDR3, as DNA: TGCAGCGTCCCTGGGCGGACAGAGAACACTGAAGCTTTCTTT. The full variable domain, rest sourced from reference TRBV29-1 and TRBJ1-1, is SAVISQKPSRDICQRGTSLTIQCQVDSQVTMMFWYRQQPGQSLTLIATANQGSEATYESGFVIDKFPISRPNLTFSTLTVSNMSPEDSSIYLCSVPGRTENTEAFFGQGTRLTVV.

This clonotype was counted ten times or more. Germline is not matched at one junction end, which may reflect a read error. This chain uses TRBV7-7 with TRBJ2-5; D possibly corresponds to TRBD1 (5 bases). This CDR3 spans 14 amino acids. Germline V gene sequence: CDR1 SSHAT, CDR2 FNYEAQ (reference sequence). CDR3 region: CASSFTAGQETQYF. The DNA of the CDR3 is TGTGCTAGCAGCTTTACAGCAGGGCAAGAGACCCAGTACTTC.

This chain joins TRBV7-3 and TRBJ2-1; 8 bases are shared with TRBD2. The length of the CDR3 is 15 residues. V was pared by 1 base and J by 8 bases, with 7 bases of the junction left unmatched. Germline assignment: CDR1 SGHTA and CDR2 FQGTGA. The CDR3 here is CASSLNGGAGDEQFF. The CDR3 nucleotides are TGTGCCAGCAGCTTAAACGGGGGGGCCGGCGATGAGCAGTTCTTC.

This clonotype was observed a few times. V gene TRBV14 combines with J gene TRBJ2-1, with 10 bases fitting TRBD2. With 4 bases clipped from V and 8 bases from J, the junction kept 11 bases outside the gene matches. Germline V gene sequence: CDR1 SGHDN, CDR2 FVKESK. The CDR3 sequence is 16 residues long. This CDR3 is CASSRSGRAFYDEQFF. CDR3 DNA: TGTGCCAGCAGCCGCAGCGGGAGGGCCTTTTACGATGAGCAGTTCTTC.

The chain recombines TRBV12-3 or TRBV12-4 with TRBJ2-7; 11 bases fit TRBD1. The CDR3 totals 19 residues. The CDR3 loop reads CTLSLAGQGALFALYEQYF. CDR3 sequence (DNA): TGTACCCTCAGTTTAGCCGGACAGGGGGCTCTTTTCGCATTGTACGAGCAGTACTTC.

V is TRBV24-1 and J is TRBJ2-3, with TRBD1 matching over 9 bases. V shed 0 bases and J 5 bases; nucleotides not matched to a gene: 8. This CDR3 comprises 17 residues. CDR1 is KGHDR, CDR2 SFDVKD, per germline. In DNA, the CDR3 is TGTGCCACCAGTGATTTGCCCGACAGGGGGAAGAGAGATACGCAGTATTTT. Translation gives CATSDLPDRGKRDTQYF.

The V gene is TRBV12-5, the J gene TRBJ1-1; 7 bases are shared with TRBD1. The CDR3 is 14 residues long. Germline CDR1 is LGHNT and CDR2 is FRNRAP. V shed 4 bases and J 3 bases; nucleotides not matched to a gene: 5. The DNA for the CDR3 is TGTGCTAGTGGTTACCTCGGACAGGACACTGAAGCTTTCTTT. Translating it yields CASGYLGQDTEAFF.

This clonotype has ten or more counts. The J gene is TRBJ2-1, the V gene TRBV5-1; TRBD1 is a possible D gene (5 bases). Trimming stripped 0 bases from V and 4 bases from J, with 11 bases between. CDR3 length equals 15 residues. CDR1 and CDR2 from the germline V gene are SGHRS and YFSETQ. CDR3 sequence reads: CASSLARVGYNEQFF. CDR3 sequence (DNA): TGCGCCAGCAGCTTGGCCAGGGTAGGTTACAATGAGCAGTTCTTC. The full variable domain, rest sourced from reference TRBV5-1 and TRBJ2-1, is KAGVTQTPRYLIKTRGQQVTLSCSPISGHRSVSWYQQTPGQGLQFLFEYFSETQRNKGNFPGRFSGRQFSNSRSEMNVSTLELGDSALYLCASSLARVGYNEQFFGPGTRLTVL.